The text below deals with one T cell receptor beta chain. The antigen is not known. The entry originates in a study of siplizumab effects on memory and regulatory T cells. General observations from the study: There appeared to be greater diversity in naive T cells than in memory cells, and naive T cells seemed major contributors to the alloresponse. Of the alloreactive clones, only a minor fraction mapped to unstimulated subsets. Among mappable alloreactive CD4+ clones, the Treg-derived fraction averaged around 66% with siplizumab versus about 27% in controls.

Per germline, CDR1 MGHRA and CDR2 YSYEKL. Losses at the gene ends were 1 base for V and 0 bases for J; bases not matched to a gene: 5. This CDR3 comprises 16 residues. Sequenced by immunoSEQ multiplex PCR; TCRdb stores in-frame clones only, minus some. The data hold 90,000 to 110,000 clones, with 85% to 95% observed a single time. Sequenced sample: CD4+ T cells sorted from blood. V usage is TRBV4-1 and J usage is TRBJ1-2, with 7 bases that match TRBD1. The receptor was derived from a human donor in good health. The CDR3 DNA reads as TGCGCCAGCAGCCAAGTTCTGGACAGGCCTAACTATGGCTACACCTTC. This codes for CASSQVLDRPNYGYTF.